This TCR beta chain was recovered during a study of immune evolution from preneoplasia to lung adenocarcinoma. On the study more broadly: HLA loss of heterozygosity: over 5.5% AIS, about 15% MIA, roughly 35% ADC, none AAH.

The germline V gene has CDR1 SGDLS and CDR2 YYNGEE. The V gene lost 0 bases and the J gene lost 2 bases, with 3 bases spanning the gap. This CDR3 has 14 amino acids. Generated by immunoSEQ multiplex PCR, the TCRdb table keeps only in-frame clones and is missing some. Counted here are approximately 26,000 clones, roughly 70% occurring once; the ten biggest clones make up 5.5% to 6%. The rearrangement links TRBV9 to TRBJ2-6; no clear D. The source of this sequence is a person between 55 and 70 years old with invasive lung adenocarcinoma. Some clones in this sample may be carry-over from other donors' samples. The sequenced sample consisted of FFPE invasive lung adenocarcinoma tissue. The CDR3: CASSVVAGANVLTF. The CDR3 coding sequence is TGTGCCAGCAGCGTAGTAGCTGGGGCCAACGTCCTGACTTTC.